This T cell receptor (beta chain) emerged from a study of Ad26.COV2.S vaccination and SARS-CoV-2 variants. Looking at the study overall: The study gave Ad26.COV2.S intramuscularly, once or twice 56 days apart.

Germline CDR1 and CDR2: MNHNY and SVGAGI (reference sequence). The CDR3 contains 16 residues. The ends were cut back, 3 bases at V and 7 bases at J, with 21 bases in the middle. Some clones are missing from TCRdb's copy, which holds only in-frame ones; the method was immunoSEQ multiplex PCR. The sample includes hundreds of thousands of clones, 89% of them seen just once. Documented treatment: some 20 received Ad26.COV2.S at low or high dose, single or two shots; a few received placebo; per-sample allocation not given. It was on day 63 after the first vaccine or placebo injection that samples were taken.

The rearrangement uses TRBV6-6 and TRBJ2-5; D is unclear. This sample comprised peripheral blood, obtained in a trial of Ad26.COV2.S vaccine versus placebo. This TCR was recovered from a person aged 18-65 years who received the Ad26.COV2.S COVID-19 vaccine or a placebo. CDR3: CASSYRPGPVPGTQYF. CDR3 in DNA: TGTGCCAGCAGTTATAGACCGGGCCCAGTCCCCGGGACCCAGTACTTC.